The 26 T cell receptor beta chains in this list originate from one sample, sequenced in a study of graft-versus-host responses after intestinal transplantation (dated by TCRdb to 2020 to 2022). The receptor library was made with the immunoSEQ multiplex PCR assay. TCRdb carries this immuneACCESS record with in-frame sequences only. Its versions omit some clonotypes, under half of them owing to an unresolved V gene in the studies checked, with the rest unexplained. The sample records around 88,000 clones, roughly four fifths of which are singletons. About a sixth of the sample rests with the top ten. The sample's time point label is to be understood as: cells obtained before transplantation from donor or recipient. For these receptors, no antigen is known. The starting material was unstimulated CD8+ T cells sorted from spleen or lymph node cells, obtained before intestinal transplant. These receptors came from a human donor who received an intestinal transplant.

As regards this clone: One end of the junction varies from germline; a read error may be responsible. The chain uses TRBV2 and TRBJ2-3; the match to TRBD2 covers 15 bases. CDR1 and CDR2 (germline): SNHLY, FYNNEI. This CDR3 is 20 amino acids long. CDR3 nucleotides: TGTGCCAGCACTGAAGCTCCCGGACTAGCGGGGGGGCCTAGCACAGATACGCAGTATTTT. Translated: CASTEAPGLAGGPSTDTQYF.

The gene calls are TRBV6-5 and TRBJ2-7; no firm D call. The CDR3 runs 12 residues. Germline CDR1 is MNHEY and CDR2 is SVGAGI. The V and J ends lost 7 bases and 2 bases respectively, with 9 bases between them. CDR3 amino acids: CASTNGPYEQYF. CDR3 in DNA: TGTGCCAGCACCAACGGACCCTACGAGCAGTACTTC.

A single count supports this clone. V and J are TRBV4-2 and TRBJ2-2, with TRBD1 matching 10 bases. The junction had 6 bases not matched to a gene; V was cut back by 1 base and J by 7 bases. Germline assignment: CDR1 LGHNA and CDR2 YNFKEQ. The CDR3 loop spans 16 amino acids. For the CDR3, the DNA is TGTGCCAGCAGCCAAGCGACCGGGACAGGGGTCGGGGAGCTGTTTTTT. This sequence encodes CASSQATGTGVGELFF.

This sequence joins TRBV6-1 and TRBJ1-5; D is possibly TRBD1 (6 bases). CDR3 length: 16 residues. The V gene's germline CDR1 is MNHNS and CDR2 SASEGT. V gave up 1 base and J gave up 1 base, with 11 bases separating them. Here the CDR3 DNA reads TGTGCCAGCAGTGAAGTTTGGGGGGCAAGCAATCAGCCCCAGCATTTT. Translated, it gives CASSEVWGASNQPQHF.

V gene TRBV18 combines with J gene TRBJ1-6; TRBD1 matches at 9 bases. The length of the CDR3 is 15 residues. Trimming at V came to 6 bases and at J to 14 bases, leaving 14 bases not matched to a gene. Germline assignment: CDR1 KGHSH and CDR2 LQKENI. This chain's CDR3 is CASSNSDRGQGTLHF. CDR3 nucleotides: TGTGCCAGCTCGAACTCGGACAGGGGCCAGGGAACCCTCCACTTT.

This chain links TRBV9 with TRBJ1-1; no reliable D call. Trimming removed 0 bases from V and 0 bases from J, with 3 bases in between. The CDR3 length is 13 residues. The germline V gene has CDR1 SGDLS and CDR2 YYNGEE. The CDR3 sequence is CASSVGMNTEAFF. The CDR3 DNA reads TGTGCCAGCAGCGTAGGCATGAACACTGAAGCTTTCTTT.

Only one count was recorded for this clone. The gene calls are TRBV10-3 and TRBJ2-1; D remains ambiguous. The ends were cut back, 2 bases at V and 2 bases at J, with 4 bases in the middle. This CDR3 is 13 amino acids long. Germline loops: CDR1 ENHRY, CDR2 SYGVKD. Written as DNA, the CDR3 is TGTGCCATCAGTGAGGGGGCCTACAATGAGCAGTTCTTC. It is translated as CAISEGAYNEQFF.

This chain joins TRBV27 and TRBJ2-7; D is possibly TRBD1 or TRBD2 (6 bases each). In germline, CDR1 is MNHEY, CDR2 SMNVEV (reference sequence). Deletions cut 0 bases from V and 3 bases from J, with 15 bases between. CDR3 size: 16 residues. The CDR3 spells CASSLSEEGVNYEQYF. CDR3 nucleotides: TGTGCCAGCAGTTTATCAGAGGAGGGGGTCAACTACGAGCAGTACTTC.

The chain links TRBV5-4 to TRBJ1-2; a possible D gene is TRBD1 (5 bases). Trimming took 6 bases from V and 4 from J, leaving 19 bases between them. This CDR3 comprises 15 residues. Germline V gene lookup returns CDR1 SGHNT and CDR2 YYREEE (reference sequence). Here the CDR3 DNA reads TGTGCCAGCACCCTCTTGGAGGGGCAGGTCTATGGCTACACCTTC. It specifies CASTLLEGQVYGYTF.

The rearrangement links TRBV7-9 to TRBJ2-7; perhaps TRBD2 as D (6 bases). The CDR3 is 13 residues long. The germline V gene has CDR1 SEHNR and CDR2 FQNEAQ (reference sequence). Deletions cut 4 bases from V and 2 bases from J, with 9 bases between. CDR3 in amino acids: CASSSSVTYEQYF. The CDR3 DNA reads TGTGCCAGCAGCTCTAGCGTTACCTACGAGCAGTACTTC.

The chain uses TRBV7-9 and TRBJ2-5; D unclear. Per germline, CDR1 SEHNR and CDR2 FQNEAQ (reference sequence). V gave up 1 base and J gave up 4 bases, with 10 bases separating them. This CDR3 comprises 14 residues. In DNA form, the CDR3 reads TGTGCCAGCAGCTTAGAAAGTCGGATAGAGACCCAGTACTTC. It is translated as CASSLESRIETQYF.

This clone was counted a few times. The V and J genes are TRBV6-5 and TRBJ2-6, with D perhaps matching TRBD2 (5 bases). Trimming removed 0 bases from V and 3 bases from J, with 9 bases in between. In germline, CDR1 is MNHEY, CDR2 SVGAGI. This CDR3 region has 16 residues. The CDR3 region has the DNA TGTGCCAGCAGTTACTCCGGACTTAGTGGGGCCAACGTCCTGACTTTC. Residues: CASSYSGLSGANVLTF.

CDR3 bases: TGTGCCAGCAGTGACCGGCGGGACACTGAAGCTTTCTTT. It translates to CASSDRRDTEAFF. The chain uses TRBV2 and TRBJ1-1; D ambiguous. With 3 bases removed from V and 3 bases from J, the gap between germline ends came to 8 bases. This CDR3 comprises 13 residues. The germline V gene encodes CDR1 SNHLY and CDR2 FYNNEI. Drawing the rest from reference TRBV2 and TRBJ1-1, the complete variable domain is EPEVTQTPSHQVTQMGQEVILRCVPISNHLYFYWYRQILGQKVEFLVSFYNNEISEKSEIFDDQFSVERPDGSNFTLKIRSTKLEDSAMYFCASSDRRDTEAFFGQGTRLTVV.

This clone was recorded a few times. The rearrangement uses TRBV2 and TRBJ1-6; TRBD1 matches 9 bases. The CDR3 runs to 14 residues. Trimming removed 6 bases from V and 5 bases from J; junction bases left unmatched: 2. Germline V gene sequence: CDR1 SNHLY, CDR2 FYNNEI. The CDR3 is CASSRDRDNSPLHF. As DNA, the CDR3 is TGTGCCAGCAGCCGGGACAGGGATAATTCACCCCTCCACTTT.

The chain carries TRBV19 and TRBJ2-1; 7 bases are shared with TRBD2. Trimming removed 7 bases from V and 7 bases from J; junction bases left unmatched: 4. The CDR3 contains 12 residues. Germline V gene lookup returns CDR1 LNHDA and CDR2 SQIVND (reference sequence). The CDR3 DNA follows: TGTGCCAGTACTATTAGCGGGAATGAGCAGTTCTTC. It encodes CASTISGNEQFF.

The V and J genes are TRBV7-9 and TRBJ2-1; 9 nucleotides line up with TRBD2. The CDR3 runs 15 residues. CDR1 SEHNR and CDR2 FQNEAQ come from the germline V gene (reference sequence). The ends lost 3 bases at V and 5 bases at J; junction bases unmatched: 5. The DNA of the CDR3 is TGTGCCAGCAGCTTGGTGGTAGCGGGGGACAATGAGCAGTTCTTC. Its translation is CASSLVVAGDNEQFF.

V usage is TRBV5-1 and J usage is TRBJ2-7, with D possibly matching TRBD1 (5 bases). The germline V gene has CDR1 SGHRS and CDR2 YFSETQ. The CDR3 covers 17 residues. Trimming cost V 1 base and J 0 bases, with 17 bases left between them. CDR3 amino acids: CASSLNRLPQRSYEQYF. The CDR3 region has the DNA TGCGCCAGCAGCTTGAACAGGCTCCCCCAGCGCTCCTACGAGCAGTACTTC. The full variable domain, rest sourced from reference TRBV5-1 and TRBJ2-7, is KAGVTQTPRYLIKTRGQQVTLSCSPISGHRSVSWYQQTPGQGLQFLFEYFSETQRNKGNFPGRFSGRQFSNSRSEMNVSTLELGDSALYLCASSLNRLPQRSYEQYFGPGTRLTVT.

The V call is TRBV7-2, the J call TRBJ1-2; 8 bases are a match to TRBD1. Per the germline V gene, CDR1 is SGHTA and CDR2 is FQGNSA. This CDR3 contains 14 residues. V gave up 2 bases and J gave up 2 bases; unmatched junction bases: 1. CDR3 nucleotides: TGTGCCAGCAGCTTACAGGGGGCGAACTATGGCTACACCTTC. It is translated as CASSLQGANYGYTF.

V usage is TRBV5-4 and J usage is TRBJ1-1; D is undetermined. Germline loops: CDR1 SGHNT, CDR2 YYREEE (reference sequence). The CDR3 has 15 residues. V lost 0 bases, J lost 2 bases, and 11 bases lay in between. CDR3 amino acids: CASSLAGGANTEAFF. In DNA form, the CDR3 reads TGTGCCAGCAGCTTGGCCGGTGGAGCTAACACTGAAGCTTTCTTT. Complete variable domain (other parts from reference TRBV5-4 and TRBJ1-1): ETGVTQSPTHLIKTRGQQVTLRCSSQSGHNTVSWYQQALGQGPQFIFQYYREEENGRGNFPPRFSGLQFPNYSSELNVNALELDDSALYLCASSLAGGANTEAFFGQGTRLTVV.

This chain joins TRBV10-2 and TRBJ2-5, with TRBD1 identical over 9 bases. V was clipped by 3 bases and J by 5 bases; unmatched bases: 7. Germline lookup yields CDR1 WSHSY and CDR2 SAAADI. The CDR3 runs 15 residues. Here the CDR3 DNA reads TGCGCCAGCAGTGAAGGCTGGACAGGGGAGGAGACCCAGTACTTC. Translation: CASSEGWTGEETQYF.

This clone turned up a few times. The rearrangement links TRBV10-2 to TRBJ2-6; D is unclear. CDR1 is WSHSY, CDR2 SAAADI, per germline. The CDR3 is 12 residues long. Trimming pared 5 bases from V and 1 base from J, leaving 0 bases between. The CDR3 bases are TGCGCCAGCAGTTCTGGGGCCAACGTCCTGACTTTC. Translation: CASSSGANVLTF.

V and J are TRBV7-3 and TRBJ1-5; weak D call: TRBD1 (5 bases). Germline V lookup: CDR1 SGHTA, CDR2 FQGTGA. The V end was cut by 3 bases, the J end by 6 bases, with 12 bases between. This CDR3 has 14 residues. The DNA of the CDR3 is TGTGCCAGCAGCTTGGATGTCGGGGGTCAGCCCCAGCATTTT. Translation: CASSLDVGGQPQHF.

The V and J genes are TRBV6-1 and TRBJ2-7; maybe TRBD2 (5 bases). This CDR3 region has 15 residues. Trimming took off 0 bases at V and 2 bases at J, with 11 bases between the two ends. Germline V gene data show CDR1 as MNHNS and CDR2 as SASEGT. CDR3 protein: CASSEAGVSAYEQYF. DNA for the CDR3: TGTGCCAGCAGTGAAGCGGGAGTTAGCGCCTACGAGCAGTACTTC.

The CDR3 DNA follows: TGTGCCAGCAGTGACCCGACAGGGGCTGAAGCTTTCTTT. Amino acid sequence: CASSDPTGAEAFF. The rearrangement uses TRBV6-5 and TRBJ1-1; TRBD1 agrees at 8 bases. Germline assignment: CDR1 MNHEY and CDR2 SVGAGI. This CDR3 has 13 amino acids. Germline trimming cut 5 bases from V and 6 bases from J; bases unmatched to any gene: 5.

The rearrangement joins TRBV11-3 to TRBJ2-5; D remains unclear. The J call may not be correct, given that the DNA end is closer to TRBJ2-7. Germline V gene sequence: CDR1 SGHNT, CDR2 YENEEA. The CDR3 contains 13 residues. CDR3 region: CASSFADGYEQYF. CDR3 DNA sequence: TGTGCCAGCAGCTTTGCTGACGGATACGAGCAGTACTTC.

V is TRBV28 and J is TRBJ1-4; D is possibly TRBD1 (6 bases). The CDR3 contains 14 residues. Between the trimmed V and J ends, which lost 4 bases and 8 bases, there was a span of 14 bases. Germline V CDR1 and CDR2: MDHEN, SYDVKM. In DNA, the CDR3 is TGTGCCAGCAGTTGGGGTGTCAGGGGAGAAAAACTGTTTTTT. Its translation: CASSWGVRGEKLFF.